The T cell receptor beta chain under discussion was sequenced for a study of tumor and adjacent non-tumor tissue in lung cancer. Background on the study: Stage I to III disease affected ten to eleven men and several women aged roughly 31 to 80.

This clonotype was picked up one time. The CDR3 does not close with the conserved phenylalanine or tryptophan, likely indicating a read error. RNA was extracted from bulk tissue without any cell sorting. Between August and November 2014, newly diagnosed, chemotherapy-naive lung cancer patients underwent thoracic surgery in China. Three rounds of nested PCR, following a modified ARM-PCR protocol, produced the TCRbeta library. TCRdb called the multiplex PCR reads again in MiXCR, with one record for every CDR3 protein. In the table there are 90,000 to 110,000 distinct CDR3 sequences, more than 60% of which are singletons. This CDR3 is 17 amino acids long. The germline V gene has CDR1 SGHRS and CDR2 YFSETQ.

The specimen was lung tumor tissue. The chain combines TRBV5-1 with TRBJ2-2; TRBD1 might be the D (5 bases). The receptor was isolated from a woman in her sixties with non-small cell lung cancer. The CDR3 DNA follows: TGCACCAGCAGCATTTTCGCGCAGGGCGTAGGAACCGGGGAGCTGTTTTTA. It yields the protein CTSSIFAQGVGTGELFL.